Listed here are 12 T cell receptor beta chains from one sample, sequenced in a study of CD8+CD57+ T cells in acquired aplastic anemia. Genomic DNA was employed as the template in profiling TCR beta VDJ and CDR3. TCRdb redid the calling of the reads with MiXCR, one entry per CDR3 protein. The sample has about 98,000 distinct CDR3 sequences; 55% to 70% are singletons. Those patients picked for sequencing had displayed CD8+CD57+ cell expansion on flow cytometry. Sequencing was performed on sorted CD4+, CD8+, or CD8+CD57+ T cells (not recorded which) from PBMCs. Receptors were obtained from a human donor with aplastic anemia.

This clonotype has a single count. The chain has TRBV10-3 and TRBJ2-3, with 8 bases that match TRBD2. The CDR3 has 14 residues. Trimming cost V 5 bases and J 0 bases; bases outside gene matches: 1. Germline assignment: CDR1 ENHRY and CDR2 SYGVKD. The CDR3 protein is CAISSSGSTDTQYF. CDR3 DNA: TGTGCCATCAGTTCTAGCGGGAGCACAGATACGCAGTATTTT.

This chain links TRBV7-3 with TRBJ2-1; D gene unclear. The germline V gene encodes CDR1 SGHTA and CDR2 FQGTGA. Between the trimmed V and J ends, which lost 6 bases and 0 bases, there was a span of 12 bases. This CDR3 has 15 amino acids. CDR3 residues: CASRRTRSSYNEQFF. CDR3 in DNA: TGTGCCAGCAGACGGACGCGCAGCTCCTACAATGAGCAGTTCTTC. The full variable domain, its missing parts supplied by reference TRBV7-3 and TRBJ2-1, is GAGVSQTPSNKVTEKGKYVELRCDPISGHTALYWYRQSLGQGPEFLIYFQGTGAADDSGLPNDRFFAVRPEGSVSTLKIQRTERGDSAVYLCASRRTRSSYNEQFFGPGTRLTVL.

This clonotype was picked up one time. The chain employs TRBV5-1 and TRBJ1-4; D is undetermined. The CDR3 covers 14 residues. Looked up from germline, CDR1 is SGHRS and CDR2 is YFSETQ. Trimming took 2 bases from V and 5 from J, leaving 10 bases between them. Here the CDR3 reads CASSFDIGNEKLFF. Written as DNA, the CDR3 is TGCGCCAGCAGCTTCGACATAGGGAATGAAAAACTGTTTTTT.

The CDR3 DNA is TGTGCCAGTAGTACAGGGGAGGGACAGCGTAAGCCCCAGCATTTT. Translation gives CASSTGEGQRKPQHF. The rearrangement joins TRBV19 to TRBJ1-5; TRBD1 aligns across 7 bases. Germline values: CDR1 LNHDA, CDR2 SQIVND (reference sequence). Trimming took 4 bases from V and 8 from J; bases not matched to a gene: 11. The CDR3 runs to 15 residues.

The chain has TRBV20-1 and TRBJ2-7, with TRBD2 identical over 14 bases. After removal of 1 base from V and 2 bases from J, the junction contained 1 base not matched to a gene. The CDR3 has 15 amino acids. The germline CDR1 and CDR2 sequences are DFQATT and SNEGSKA (reference sequence). The CDR3 nucleotides read TGCAGTGCTAGAGGACTAGCGGGGGGGACCTACGAGCAGTACTTC. Translation: CSARGLAGGTYEQYF.

The rearrangement links TRBV7-6 to TRBJ2-7; D is perhaps TRBD1 (6 bases). The germline V and J ends were trimmed by 1 base and 6 bases, with 10 bases remaining between them. The germline V gene has CDR1 SGHVS and CDR2 FNYEAQ. This CDR3 contains 13 residues. This chain's CDR3 is CASSLGGGAEQYF. For the CDR3, the DNA is TGTGCCAGCAGCTTAGGAGGGGGTGCCGAGCAGTACTTC.

V gene TRBV10-3 combines with J gene TRBJ2-2; a weak D match, TRBD2 (7 bases). V was pared by 11 bases and J by 1 base, with 11 bases between. Germline-derived CDR1 and CDR2 are ENHRY and SYGVKD. The CDR3 totals 13 residues. The CDR3 protein is CAGGGQNTGELFF. The CDR3 DNA is TGTGCCGGGGGGGGGCAGAACACCGGGGAGCTGTTTTTT.

The V gene is TRBV20-1, the J gene TRBJ2-4; D is unclear. Trimming took 0 bases from V and 0 from J, leaving 9 bases between them. The CDR3 runs to 15 residues. Germline CDR1 is DFQATT and CDR2 is SNEGSKA (reference sequence). The CDR3 DNA sequence: TGCAGTGCTAGAGATCGGGTGGGAGCCAAAAACATTCAGTACTTC. Amino acid sequence: CSARDRVGAKNIQYF.

This clonotype was recorded a few times. This chain links TRBV7-8 with TRBJ2-7; no definite D call. Trimming pared 0 bases from V and 5 bases from J, leaving 5 bases between. The CDR3 has 12 amino acids. Germline V CDR1 and CDR2: SGHVS, FQNEAQ. The CDR3 nucleotides are TGTGCCAGCAGCTTAGCGGTCCACGAGCAGTACTTC. Protein: CASSLAVHEQYF.

This clonotype was seen only once. J is TRBJ1-6 and V is TRBV25-1, with D hard to call. CDR1 and CDR2 (germline): MGHDK, SYGVNS. The V gene lost 4 bases and the J gene lost 9 bases, with 10 bases spanning the gap. The CDR3 runs 13 residues. The CDR3 loop is CASSVTVGSPLHF. CDR3 nucleotides: TGTGCCAGCAGTGTAACGGTGGGTTCACCCCTCCACTTT.

This clonotype was observed at least ten times. V is TRBV7-6 and J is TRBJ2-1, with TRBD2 matching 11 bases. The trim removed 0 bases at V and 2 bases at J, leaving 3 bases unmatched. Germline CDR1 is SGHVS and CDR2 is FNYEAQ. This CDR3 has 17 amino acids. As DNA, the CDR3 is TGTGCCAGCAGCTTAGCCATTAGCGGGAGGGCCTACAATGAGCAGTTCTTC. Its translation is CASSLAISGRAYNEQFF.

The chain has TRBV24-1 and TRBJ2-6; D call uncertain. V gave up 4 bases and J gave up 0 bases, with 9 bases separating them. The CDR3 length is 16 residues. The germline CDR1 and CDR2 sequences are KGHDR and SFDVKD. The CDR3 nucleotides read TGTGCCACCAGTGAGGGCAGGAGCTCTGGGGCCAACGTCCTGACTTTC. The encoded protein is CATSEGRSSGANVLTF.